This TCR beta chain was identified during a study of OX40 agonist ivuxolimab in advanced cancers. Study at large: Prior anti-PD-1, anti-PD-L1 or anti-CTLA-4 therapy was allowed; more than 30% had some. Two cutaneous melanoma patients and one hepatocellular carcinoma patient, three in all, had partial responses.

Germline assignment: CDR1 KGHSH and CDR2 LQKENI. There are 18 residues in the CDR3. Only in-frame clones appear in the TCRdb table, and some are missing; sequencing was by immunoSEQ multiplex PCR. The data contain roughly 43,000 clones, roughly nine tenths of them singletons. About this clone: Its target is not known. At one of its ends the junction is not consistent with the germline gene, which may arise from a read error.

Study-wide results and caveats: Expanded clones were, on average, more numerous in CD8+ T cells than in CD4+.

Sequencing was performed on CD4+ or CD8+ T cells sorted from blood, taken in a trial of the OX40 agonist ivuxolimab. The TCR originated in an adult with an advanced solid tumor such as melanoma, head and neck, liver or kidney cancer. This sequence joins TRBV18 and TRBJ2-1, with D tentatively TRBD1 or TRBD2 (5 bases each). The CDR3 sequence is CASSPPRGNPDVTMLGVF. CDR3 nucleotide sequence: TGTGCCAGCTCACCACCTAGAGGGAACCCCGACGTAACAATGTTAGGGGTCTTC.